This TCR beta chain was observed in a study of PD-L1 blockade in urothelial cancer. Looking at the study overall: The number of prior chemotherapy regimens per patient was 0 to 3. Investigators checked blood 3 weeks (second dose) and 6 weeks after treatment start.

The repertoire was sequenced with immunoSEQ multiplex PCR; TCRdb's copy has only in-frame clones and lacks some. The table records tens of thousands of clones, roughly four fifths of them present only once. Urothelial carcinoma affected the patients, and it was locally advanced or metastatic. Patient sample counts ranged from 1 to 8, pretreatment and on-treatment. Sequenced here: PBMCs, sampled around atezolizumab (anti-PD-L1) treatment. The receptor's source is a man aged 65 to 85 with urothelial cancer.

DNA of the CDR3: TGCGCCAGCAGCTTGTTGCGGGTTGGAACTGAAGCTTTCTTT. Protein product: CASSLLRVGTEAFF. The chain recombines TRBV5-1 with TRBJ1-1; D is unclear. Between the trimmed V and J ends, which lost 1 base and 5 bases, there was a span of 12 bases. The CDR3 sequence is 14 residues long. Germline V CDR1 and CDR2: SGHRS, YFSETQ.